Shown below are 5 T cell receptor beta chains from a single sample sequenced in a study of blood T cell repertoires in COVID-19. Produced via immunoSEQ multiplex PCR; TCRdb's table is partial and in-frame only. The sample contains about 59,000 clones, around 73% of which appear only once. Sequenced material: peripheral blood. These receptors all come from a man older than 75 with acute or convalescent COVID-19.

This clone was counted a few times. This chain connects TRBV30 to TRBJ1-6; possibly TRBD1 for D (6 bases). Trimming removed 3 bases from V and 6 bases from J, with 18 bases in between. This CDR3 contains 16 residues. Germline V lookup: CDR1 GTSNPN, CDR2 SVGIG (reference sequence). Here the CDR3 reads CAWRRILEGVNSPLHF. The CDR3 coding sequence is TGTGCCTGGAGAAGAATTCTAGAGGGGGTTAATTCACCCCTCCACTTT.

V gene TRBV4-2 combines with J gene TRBJ2-2, with 13 bases aligning to TRBD2. The trim removed 5 bases at V and 6 bases at J, leaving 12 bases unmatched. The CDR3 covers 18 residues. Germline V gene lookup returns CDR1 LGHNA and CDR2 YNFKEQ. The CDR3: CASSSETSGGLYSGELFF. In nucleotides, the CDR3 is TGTGCCAGCAGCAGCGAGACTAGCGGGGGGTTATACTCCGGGGAGCTGTTTTTT.

This chain links TRBV7-9 with TRBJ2-7, with a tentative D call TRBD2 (5 bases). The CDR3 sequence is 13 residues long. Germline assignment: CDR1 SEHNR and CDR2 FQNEAQ (reference sequence). Trimming pared 5 bases from V and 7 bases from J, leaving 15 bases between. CDR3 DNA sequence: TGTGCCAGCAGCCTAGACGGACTCCCGGAGCAGTACTTC. This encodes CASSLDGLPEQYF.

The chain carries TRBV6-5 and TRBJ2-1, with 10 bases fitting TRBD2. V was pared by 8 bases and J by 4 bases, with 8 bases of the junction left unmatched. CDR3 length equals 15 residues. Germline lookup yields CDR1 MNHEY and CDR2 SVGAGI. The CDR3 DNA reads as TGTGCCAGCCCCCCCGGGACTAGCGAATACAATGAGCAGTTCTTC. Translated: CASPPGTSEYNEQFF.

CDR3 sequence: CASSWVREETQYF. CDR3 bases: TGTGCCAGCAGCTGGGTGCGGGAAGAGACCCAGTACTTC. The rearrangement links TRBV11-2 to TRBJ2-5, with D possibly TRBD2 on 5 matching bases. This CDR3 region has 13 residues. Looked up from germline, CDR1 is SGHAT and CDR2 is FQNNGV. V was cut by 4 bases and J by 3 bases, with 9 bases left in between.